These 3 T cell receptor beta chains were all obtained from the same sample, sequenced in a study of PD-L1 blockade in urothelial cancer listed by TCRdb under 2017. Libraries were built with the immunoSEQ multiplex PCR assay. The table was pulled from immuneACCESS by TCRdb, which kept in-frame rearrangements only. Such tables lose some clones; where checked, under half of the loss comes from unresolved V genes, and the rest has no known cause. Here the sample has approximately 34,000 clones; approximately 80% occur a single time. More than 25% of the sample lies in the top ten. The specimen comprised PBMCs, sampled around atezolizumab (anti-PD-L1) treatment. The source of these receptors is a man aged 55-75 years with urothelial cancer.

The chain recombines TRBV14 with TRBJ2-2; the match to TRBD2 covers 9 bases. V lost 4 bases to trimming and J lost 3 bases; unmatched junction nucleotides: 6. The CDR3 runs 16 residues. Germline CDR1 SGHDN, CDR2 FVKESK. The CDR3 here is CASSPRTSADTGELFF. The DNA for the CDR3 is TGTGCCAGCAGCCCTAGGACTAGCGCTGACACCGGGGAGCTGTTTTTT.

The chain combines TRBV30 with TRBJ1-2; the D gene is possibly TRBD1 (5 bases). The ends were cut back, 2 bases at V and 8 bases at J, with 21 bases in the middle. The CDR3 is 15 amino acids. CDR1 is GTSNPN, CDR2 SVGIG, per germline (reference sequence). Here the CDR3 reads CAWSSRVARAGGYTF. The CDR3 bases are TGTGCCTGGAGTTCCAGGGTGGCTCGGGCTGGCGGCTACACCTTC.

CDR3 DNA: TGTGCCAGTAGTTCTACCGGGACAGGGGATGGCTACACCTTC. It specifies CASSSTGTGDGYTF. The rearrangement joins TRBV19 to TRBJ1-2, with 10 bases identical to TRBD1. V was pared by 5 bases and J by 6 bases, with 6 bases of the junction left unmatched. The length of the CDR3 is 14 residues. Germline CDR1 LNHDA, CDR2 SQIVND (reference sequence). Supplemented by reference TRBV19 and TRBJ1-2, the full variable domain reads DGGITQSPKYLFRKEGQNVTLSCEQNLNHDAMYWYRQDPGQGLRLIYYSQIVNDFQKGDIAEGYSVSREKKESFPLTVTSAQKNPTAFYLCASSSTGTGDGYTFGSGTRLTVV.